The TCR beta chain under discussion was sequenced for a study of shared clonotypes between healthy human individuals. Whole-study results and caveats: Approximately 5% of naive CD4 clonotypes were shared across a handful of donors. Non-shared clonotypes displayed generation probabilities falling below those of clonotypes present in all four donors.

As defined, naive CD8 cells were CD45RO-negative and positively selected for CCR7, with terminally differentiated effector memory CD45RA+ cells excluded. Generated by immunoSEQ multiplex PCR, the TCRdb table keeps only in-frame clones and is missing some. The sample shows around 2,000,000 clones, just under 95% of them seen only once. J lost 9 bases, V lost 3 bases, and 8 bases had no gene match. Germline CDR1 and CDR2: MNHEY and SVGAGI. The CDR3 contains 15 residues. About this clone: Its target is not known.

Sequencing was performed on naive CD8+ T cells sorted from blood. The sequence came from a young man in good health. This chain joins TRBV6-5 and TRBJ2-1; 10 bases fit TRBD2. The CDR3 sequence is CASSYFSGGAGEQFF. Here the CDR3 DNA reads TGTGCCAGCAGTTATTTCAGCGGGGGGGCAGGTGAGCAGTTCTTC.